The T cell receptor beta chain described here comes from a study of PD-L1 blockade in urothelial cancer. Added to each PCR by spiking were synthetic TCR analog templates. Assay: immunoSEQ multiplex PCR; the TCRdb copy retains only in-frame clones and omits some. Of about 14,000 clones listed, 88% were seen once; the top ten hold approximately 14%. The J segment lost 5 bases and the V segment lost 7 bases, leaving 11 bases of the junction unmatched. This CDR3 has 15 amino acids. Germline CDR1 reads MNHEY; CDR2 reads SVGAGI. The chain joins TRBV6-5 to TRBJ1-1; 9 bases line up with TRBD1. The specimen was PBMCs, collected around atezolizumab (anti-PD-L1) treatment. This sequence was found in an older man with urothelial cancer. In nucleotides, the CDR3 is TGTGCCAGCAATCACAGGGGGCTGTCGGGAACTGAAGCTTTCTTT. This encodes CASNHRGLSGTEAFF.